Below, 30 T cell receptor delta chains from the same sample are listed, as sequenced in a study of gamma-delta T cells after stem cell transplantation (dated by TCRdb to between 2015 and 2016). Libraries came from RT-PCR. For sequencing, an Illumina MiSeq was employed. Clones were re-identified by TCRdb from the public reads with CATT, and rows with the same DNA were merged. The sample table holds 2,800 or so delta-chain clones, of which 5% to 6.5% were seen once. The ten largest clones capture about 10% of the sample. Sequencing was performed on gamma-delta T cells. The receptor source for this set is a human donor. It is not recorded whose cells these are; they may come from a transplant donor.

This chain uses TRDV2 with TRDJ1; 8 bases are a match to TRDD3. Looked up from germline, CDR1 is GEAIGNYY and CDR2 is EKD. J was trimmed by 2 bases and V by 1 base; bases with no gene match: 14. CDR3 length: 18 amino acids. Here the CDR3 DNA reads TGTGCCTGTGACACGCTTCGACAGAAACTGGGGGTTACCGATAAACTCATCTTT. This encodes CACDTLRQKLGVTDKLIF.

This clone was picked up a small number of times. TCRdb shows a much larger clone's protein in place of this DNA's translation, and the two differ at residue 15, likely through a read error; the protein shown is translated from the DNA. The rearrangement links TRDV2 to TRDJ1; 8 bases are shared with TRDD3. CDR3 size: 17 residues. Per the germline V gene, CDR1 is GEAIGNYY and CDR2 is EKD. The CDR3 DNA reads as TGTGCCTGTGACACCGTAGAGCCGGGGATACCCACCGATAAACCCATCTTT. It is translated as CACDTVEPGIPTDKPIF.

Notes on this clone: Given a much more abundant clone one base away, this may be a read error. This CDR3 is also generated by other DNA sequences in the sample. The chain couples TRDV2 to TRDJ1, with 11 bases that match TRDD3. This CDR3 is built from 18 residues. Germline CDR1 GEAIGNYY, CDR2 EKD. The CDR3 DNA sequence: TGTGCCTGTGACACCGTAAATGGGGGATACGCCAGAACCGACAAACTCATCTTT. Protein: CACDTVNGGYARTDKLIF.

The sample holds a few counts of this clone. A far larger clone differs by one base, so this is likely a read error. The J gene is TRDJ3, the V gene TRDV2; D may be TRDD3 (5 bases). V was pared by 0 bases and J by 0 bases, with 17 bases between. This CDR3 comprises 20 residues. Germline-derived CDR1 and CDR2 are GEAIGNYY and EKD. This chain's CDR3 is CACDTAGVRESSWDTRQMFF. CDR3 DNA: TGTGCCTGTGACACCGCGGGGGTTCGAGAGAGCTCCTGGGACACCCGACAGATGTTTTTC.

There are a few counts of this clone. This likely reflects a read error, since a far larger clone is one base away. The chain uses TRDV2 and TRDJ1; 10 bases agree with TRDD3. Germline V CDR1 and CDR2: GEAIGNYY, EKD. V dropped 0 bases and J dropped 3; count of bases not matched to a gene: 3. The CDR3 contains 15 residues. CDR3 nucleotides: TGTGCCTGTGACACCCTGGGGGATAAGGCCGATAAACTCATCTTT. It specifies CACDTLGDKADKLIF.

On this clone itself: A far larger clone is only one base removed, so a read error is likely. This chain uses TRDV2 with TRDJ1; the D is unclear. Germline V gene data show CDR1 as GEAIGNYY and CDR2 as EKD. The CDR3 spans 20 residues. CDR3: CARDTVRSTTPRNGEDKLIF. The CDR3 bases are TGTGCCCGTGACACCGTCCGCTCCACAACACCCCGGAATGGAGAGGATAAACTCATCTTT.

Turning to this clone: A far larger clone is only one base removed, so a read error is likely. This sample also contains other DNA sequences that code for the same CDR3. The V gene is TRDV2, the J gene TRDJ1; 8 nucleotides align to TRDD3. CDR1 and CDR2 from the germline V gene are GEAIGNYY and EKD. This CDR3 contains 19 residues. This CDR3 is CACDTVFTGGLRGTDKLIF. The CDR3 nucleotides read TGCGCCTGTGACACAGTGTTTACTGGGGGCCTCCGGGGCACCGATAAACTCATCTTT.

The rearrangement links TRDV2 to TRDJ1; the D gene is possibly TRDD3 (6 bases). The length of the CDR3 is 17 residues. The V gene's germline CDR1 is GEAIGNYY and CDR2 EKD. Trimming shortened V by 0 bases and J by 7 bases, and 23 bases separated the two germline ends. The CDR3 is CACDTVARDGGTGKLIF. The CDR3 DNA follows: TGTGCCTGTGACACCGTTGCCCGAGATGGGGGTACTGGTAAACTCATCTTT.

This clone is medium-sized. The chain carries TRDV1 and TRDJ1; 9 bases fit TRDD3. From germline, CDR1 is TSWWSYY and CDR2 QGS. This CDR3 region has 18 residues. J was trimmed by 6 bases and V by 0 bases; bases with no gene match: 14. This chain's CDR3 is CALGELKLPGGLFHKLIF. Here the CDR3 DNA reads TGTGCTCTTGGGGAACTGAAACTACCTGGGGGATTGTTCCATAAACTCATCTTT.

As concerns this clone: This sequence may be a read error, since a much larger clone differs from it by one base. Additional DNA sequences in this sample encode the identical CDR3. The rearrangement links TRDV2 to TRDJ1; 12 bases agree with TRDD3. Germline V gene data show CDR1 as GEAIGNYY and CDR2 as EKD. The CDR3 contains 20 residues. The CDR3 region has the DNA TGTGCCTGCGACACTCTCCGATACAGCCTTCCTCTGGGGGATACGCAGGAACTCATCTTT. This sequence encodes CACDTLRYSLPLGDTQELIF.

This clone is termed medium-sized. This rearrangement joins TRDV1 to TRDJ1; D possibly matches TRDD2 or TRDD3 (5 bases each). Trimming removed 9 bases at V and 0 bases at J, with 26 bases between. CDR1 TSWWSYY and CDR2 QGS come from the germline V gene. This CDR3 contains 18 residues. This CDR3 reads CALARGSFWDKYTDKLIF. CDR3 in DNA: TGTGCTCTCGCTAGGGGTTCCTTCTGGGACAAGTACACCGATAAACTCATCTTT.

Points on this clone: TCRdb attributes to this sequence the protein of a much larger clone, which differs from the DNA translation at residue 11; a read error is likely, and the protein displayed is translated from the DNA. The chain combines TRDV2 with TRDJ1; 8 bases line up with TRDD3. Trimming removed 0 bases from V and 6 bases from J; junction bases left unmatched: 14. The germline CDR1 and CDR2 sequences are GEAIGNYY and EKD. This CDR3 comprises 17 residues. As DNA, the CDR3 is TGTGCCTGTGACACCGTTTCCCCACTGGGGGGTACCCATAAACTCATCTTT. Translated: CACDTVSPLGGTHKLIF.

As for this clone: This is likely an artifact of a read error, given a far larger clone one base away. This same CDR3 is encoded by further DNA sequences in the sample. The chain combines TRDV2 with TRDJ1; D remains ambiguous. The CDR3 is 13 amino acids. Trimming removed 5 bases at V and 0 bases at J, with 9 bases between. Germline lookup yields CDR1 GEAIGNYY and CDR2 EKD. The CDR3 DNA is TGTGCCTGTGGCCCACTACACACCGATAAACTCATCTTT. The encoded protein is CACGPLHTDKLIF.

This clone was detected only a few times. The chain couples TRDV2 to TRDJ1; 10 bases are shared with TRDD3. J lost 8 bases, V lost 3 bases, and 20 bases had no gene match. CDR3 length: 18 residues. Germline CDR1 is GEAIGNYY and CDR2 is EKD. CDR3 in amino acids: CACDSLIPGVLGDLKLIF. The CDR3 DNA sequence: TGTGCCTGTGACTCCCTTATTCCTGGAGTACTGGGGGATTTGAAACTCATCTTT.

The sample holds a few counts of this clone. The chain employs TRDV2 and TRDJ1, with 10 bases that match TRDD3. Germline assignment: CDR1 GEAIGNYY and CDR2 EKD. CDR3 length: 16 amino acids. J was trimmed by 0 bases and V by 3 bases; bases with no gene match: 6. For the CDR3, the DNA is TGTGCCTGTGACCAACTGGGGGATTCGTACACCGATAAACTCATCTTT. It codes for CACDQLGDSYTDKLIF.

Concerning this clone itself: This sequence may be a read error, since a much larger clone differs from it by one base. The same CDR3 arises from other DNA sequences in this sample as well. The chain combines TRDV2 with TRDJ1; 13 nucleotides line up with TRDD3. V was pared by 0 bases and J by 4 bases, with 16 bases of the junction left unmatched. The CDR3 loop spans 20 amino acids. Germline loops: CDR1 GEAIGNYY, CDR2 EKD. CDR3 in DNA: TGTGCCTGTGACACCGTGCAGCCCAGTACTGGGGGATACGGAGGCGATAAACTCATCTTT. Translating it yields CACDTVQPSTGGYGGDKLIF.

The chain recombines TRDV2 with TRDJ1; the match to TRDD3 covers 10 bases. The CDR3 loop spans 19 amino acids. Germline CDR1 GEAIGNYY, CDR2 EKD. The J segment lost 1 base and the V segment lost 3 bases, leaving 16 bases of the junction unmatched. Here the CDR3 DNA reads TGTGCCTGTGACTACGTTAAGGGGGATACGCCTATTAGCACCGATAAACTCATCTTT. Amino acid sequence: CACDYVKGDTPISTDKLIF.

This clone has only a few counts. This probably arose from a read error, given a far larger clone one base away. The V call is TRDV2, the J call TRDJ1; possibly TRDD3 for D (6 bases). Per germline, CDR1 GEAIGNYY and CDR2 EKD. The CDR3 is made up of 16 amino acids. This CDR3 reads CACGTVGIPYTDKLIF. The CDR3 DNA reads TGTGCCTGTGGCACCGTGGGGATCCCGTACACCGATAAACTCATCTTT.

This clone was counted only a few times. This rearrangement joins TRDV2 to TRDJ1, with D perhaps matching TRDD2 (5 bases). The CDR3 is made up of 18 amino acids. In germline, CDR1 is GEAIGNYY, CDR2 EKD. Deletions cut 1 base from V and 0 bases from J, with 20 bases between. The CDR3 loop reads CACDTLPTDQLDTDKLIF. The CDR3, as DNA: TGTGCCTGTGACACGCTTCCAACCGACCAACTCGACACCGATAAACTCATCTTT.

This clone has a handful of counts. This DNA translates differently at residue 11 from the TCRdb protein, which is that of a much larger clone; a read error is likely, and the protein shown is the DNA's own translation. This chain links TRDV2 with TRDJ1; 7 bases map to TRDD3. With 3 bases clipped from V and 0 bases from J, the junction kept 12 bases outside the gene matches. The CDR3 totals 17 residues. Germline V gene sequence: CDR1 GEAIGNYY, CDR2 EKD. CDR3 amino acids: CACDPMGDPEHTDKLIF. The DNA of the CDR3 is TGTGCCTGTGACCCGATGGGGGACCCTGAGCACACCGATAAACTCATCTTT.

Details on this clone: It differs at one base from a far larger clone, so likely a read error. Other DNA sequences in this specimen translate into the identical CDR3. The V call is TRDV2, the J call TRDJ3; 9 bases are shared with TRDD3. Germline V gene sequence: CDR1 GEAIGNYY, CDR2 EKD. The CDR3 covers 21 residues. CDR3 nucleotides: TGTGCCTGTGACACTGCTCTGGGGGGATACCCAAGCTCCTGGGACACCCGGCAGATGTTTTTC. Protein: CACDTALGGYPSSWDTRQMFF.

The chain carries TRDV2 and TRDJ1; the match to TRDD3 covers 7 bases. This CDR3 contains 15 residues. The germline gives CDR1 GEAIGNYY, CDR2 EKD. J lost 2 bases, V lost 2 bases, and 7 bases had no gene match. CDR3 in DNA: TGTGCCTGTGACAAACTGGGGAAGACTACCGATAAACTCATCTTT. It codes for CACDKLGKTTDKLIF.

Relative to its sample, this clone is medium-sized. V and J are TRDV2 and TRDJ1, with 9 bases that match TRDD3. From germline, CDR1 is GEAIGNYY and CDR2 EKD. V lost 0 bases to trimming and J lost 0 bases; unmatched junction nucleotides: 13. This CDR3 has 19 amino acids. Written as DNA, the CDR3 is TGTGCCTGTGACACCCTGATTTCCGCCTTGGGGGATAACACCGATAAACTCATCTTT. Its translation: CACDTLISALGDNTDKLIF.

For this clone: The protein TCRdb lists belongs to a much larger clone and differs from this DNA's translation at residue 17, which points to a read error; the protein shown is made from the DNA. CDR3 DNA sequence: TGTGCCTGTGACACGGTGACTACGGGGATACTCCCGAACGGCGATAAACCCATCTTT. Its protein product is CACDTVTTGILPNGDKPIF. J is TRDJ1 and V is TRDV2; TRDD3 agrees at 8 bases. The V gene's germline CDR1 is GEAIGNYY and CDR2 EKD. This CDR3 has 19 residues.

Only a few counts were recorded for this clone. This chain uses TRDV2 with TRDJ1; D is perhaps TRDD3 (6 bases). This CDR3 is 15 amino acids long. Germline V gene data show CDR1 as GEAIGNYY and CDR2 as EKD. Between the trimmed V and J ends, which lost 0 bases and 0 bases, there was a span of 10 bases. The CDR3: CACDTLGTNTDKLIF. CDR3 in DNA: TGTGCCTGTGACACCCTGGGGACCAACACCGATAAACTCATCTTT.

By proportion, this clone is large. The CDR3 DNA sequence: TGTGCCTGTGACACCGTGGGGGACTTCGATAAACTCATCTTT. It codes for CACDTVGDFDKLIF. The rearrangement joins TRDV2 to TRDJ1; TRDD3 matches at 7 bases. Germline trimming cut 0 bases from V and 4 bases from J; bases unmatched to any gene: 4. CDR3 length equals 14 residues. Per germline, CDR1 GEAIGNYY and CDR2 EKD.

In this sample, this clone turned up a few times. A single base separates this from a much larger clone, so it may be a read error. Other DNA variants within this sample encode the same CDR3. J is TRDJ1 and V is TRDV2; TRDD3 matches at 10 bases. The trim removed 0 bases at V and 3 bases at J, leaving 18 bases unmatched. Per the germline V gene, CDR1 is GEAIGNYY and CDR2 is EKD. This CDR3 region has 20 residues. The CDR3 sequence: CACDTMELGEGGIRADKLIF. The CDR3 DNA reads as TGTGCCTGTGACACCATGGAGCTTGGGGAAGGGGGGATACGGGCCGATAAACTCATCTTT.

The sample holds a few counts of this clone. With only one base between it and a far larger clone, this is likely a read error. This sample includes further DNA sequences coding for the same CDR3. This chain joins TRDV2 and TRDJ1; 8 bases map to TRDD3. Germline CDR1 reads GEAIGNYY; CDR2 reads EKD. The CDR3 is made up of 17 amino acids. This CDR3 reads CACDTVGGGLNTDKLIF. CDR3 nucleotide sequence: TGTGCCTGTGACACCGTTGGTGGGGGATTGAACACCGATAAACTTATCTTT.

A remark on this clone: With a far larger clone one base away, a read error is the likely cause. V usage is TRDV2 and J usage is TRDJ1; D gene ambiguous. This CDR3 region has 15 residues. V lost 3 bases and J 5 bases, leaving 18 bases between the germline ends. Germline V gene lookup returns CDR1 GEAIGNYY and CDR2 EKD. CDR3: CACDPTQIVRDKLIF. The CDR3 region has the DNA TGTGCCTGTGACCCGACGCAGATCGTTAGGGATAAACTCATCTTT.

On this clone itself: TCRdb shows a much larger clone's protein in place of this DNA's translation, and the two differ at residue 4, likely through a read error; the protein shown is translated from the DNA. The chain recombines TRDV2 with TRDJ1; TRDD3 matches at 13 bases. The germline V gene encodes CDR1 GEAIGNYY and CDR2 EKD. The length of the CDR3 is 21 residues. The trim removed 6 bases at V and 4 bases at J, leaving 25 bases unmatched. The CDR3 DNA follows: TGTGCCTGTAACCGACTTCCACTCGTACTGGGGGATACGCGTAGTCACGATAAACTCATCTTT. This translates into CACNRLPLVLGDTRSHDKLIF.